This is a list of T cell receptor beta chains from one sample in a study of T cells in localized non-small cell lung cancer. Sequencing used immunoSEQ multiplex PCR; TCRdb keeps in-frame clones, though not all of them. The data show some 30,000 clones, with approximately 89% seen just once and roughly 12% held by the top ten. The specimen was peripheral blood mononuclear cells, collected before any cancer treatment. The receptors come from a female donor aged 60 or older with stage II lung adenocarcinoma. Both conserved end residues are part of each CDR3. A D gene is named only where the DNA matches it firmly. Size is omitted from some rows. Given values are once, few, many or a class for expanded clones.

J gene | clone size | D gene | V gene | CDR3 protein | CDR3 DNA
TRBJ2-3 | . | . | TRBV11-2 | CASSLLGAYQRTTDTQYF | TGTGCCAGCAGCTTACTGGGGGCTTATCAGCGGACGACAGATACGCAGTATTTT
TRBJ2-1 | few | TRBD2 | TRBV7-2 | CASTLNSGSSGEQFF | TGTGCCAGCACTCTCAATAGCGGGAGTTCCGGTGAGCAGTTCTTC
TRBJ2-1 | . | TRBD2 | TRBV29-1 | CSGRTAGGFNEQFF | TGCAGCGGCCGTACGGCGGGGGGTTTCAATGAGCAGTTCTTC
TRBJ2-3 | . | . | TRBV5-1 | CASSLEIGASDTQYF | TGCGCCAGCAGCTTGGAAATTGGGGCGTCAGATACGCAGTATTTT
TRBJ1-2 | once | . | TRBV20-1 | CSAQIYGYTF | TGCAGTGCGCAGATTTATGGCTACACCTTC
TRBJ1-6 | few | . | TRBV11-2 | CASSPGREPLHF | TGTGCCAGCAGCCCCGGCAGGGAACCCCTCCACTTT
TRBJ2-7 | medium-sized | TRBD2 | TRBV2 | CASSASGLEGYEQYF | TGTGCCAGCAGTGCCTCGGGACTAGAGGGCTACGAGCAGTACTTC
TRBJ2-1 | . | TRBD2 | TRBV5-1 | CASSLGLANEQFF | TGCGCCAGCAGCTTGGGACTAGCAAATGAGCAGTTCTTC
TRBJ1-1 | few | . | TRBV6-6 | CASSYNGGSTEAFF | TGTGCCAGCAGTTACAACGGGGGATCCACTGAAGCTTTCTTT
TRBJ2-3 | . | . | TRBV9 | CASSVKDTQYF | TGTGCCAGCAGCGTAAAGGATACGCAGTATTTT
TRBJ2-1 | . | . | TRBV19 | CASSIGGTVGNEQFF | TGTGCCAGTAGTATAGGCGGCACCGTTGGTAATGAGCAGTTCTTC
TRBJ2-3 | . | TRBD2 | TRBV5-1 | CASSLATSGGTDTQYF | TGCGCCAGCAGCTTGGCGACTAGCGGGGGGACAGATACGCAGTATTTT
TRBJ2-2 | . | TRBD2 | TRBV19 | CASTQTSRNTGELFF | TGTGCCAGTACCCAGACTAGCCGAAACACCGGGGAGCTGTTTTTT
TRBJ2-3 | . | . | TRBV5-4 | CASSLRQSTDTQYF | TGTGCCAGCAGCCTACGACAGAGCACAGATACGCAGTATTTT
TRBJ1-1 | . | . | TRBV2 | CASSEDMNTEAFF | TGTGCCAGCAGTGAGGATATGAACACTGAAGCTTTCTTT
TRBJ1-5 | . | . | TRBV9 | CASSPYQGNQPQHF | TGTGCCAGCAGCCCGTACCAGGGTAATCAGCCCCAGCATTTT
TRBJ1-1 | . | . | TRBV28 | CASTYRTGFTEAFF | TGTGCCAGCACCTATCGTACAGGCTTCACTGAAGCTTTCTTT
TRBJ1-2 | . | . | TRBV19 | CASSTLDREYGYTF | TGTGCCAGTAGTACTTTGGACAGAGAGTATGGCTACACCTTC
TRBJ2-5 | . | . | TRBV11-2 | CASSFGSQETQYF | TGTGCCAGCAGCTTCGGCAGCCAAGAGACCCAGTACTTC
TRBJ2-5 | . | TRBD1 | TRBV28 | CASTLPGQGIKTQYF | TGTGCCAGCACCCTACCGGGACAGGGGATAAAGACCCAGTACTTC
TRBJ2-7 | . | . | TRBV10-3 | CAISEQASEQYF | TGTGCCATCAGTGAGCAGGCCTCCGAGCAGTACTTC
TRBJ2-2 | once | . | TRBV6-5 | CASSLGTGELFF | TGTGCCAGCAGTCTAGGGACCGGGGAGCTGTTTTTT
TRBJ2-2 | . | TRBD1 | TRBV19 | CASSNTGVHTGELFF | TGTGCCAGTAGCAATACAGGGGTCCACACCGGGGAGCTGTTTTTT
TRBJ2-7 | . | . | TRBV5-6 | CASSLMKYEQYF | TGTGCCAGCAGCTTGATGAAATACGAGCAGTACTTC
TRBJ1-1 | . | . | TRBV29-1 | CSVVGERTEAFF | TGCAGCGTTGTTGGGGAAAGGACTGAAGCTTTCTTT
TRBJ1-1 | . | . | TRBV30 | CAWSFRVNTEAFF | TGTGCCTGGAGTTTCAGGGTGAACACTGAAGCTTTCTTT
TRBJ1-3 | . | . | TRBV7-2 | CASSSPSRNGNTIYF | TGTGCCAGCAGCTCCCCCTCGAGGAACGGAAACACCATATATTTT
TRBJ2-3 | . | . | TRBV5-1 | CASSLVRDPTLSTDTQYF | TGCGCCAGCAGCTTGGTCAGGGACCCGACCCTTAGCACAGATACGCAGTATTTT
TRBJ1-2 | . | . | TRBV19 | CASSPIADNGYTF | TGTGCCAGTAGCCCGATAGCGGACAATGGCTACACCTTC
TRBJ1-2 | . | . | TRBV5-8 | CASSLVWGYTF | TGTGCCAGCAGCTTAGTTTGGGGCTACACCTTC
TRBJ1-2 | few | . | TRBV18 | CASSPDAGQGYTF | TGTGCCAGCTCACCAGATGCAGGGCAGGGCTACACCTTC
TRBJ1-5 | . | . | TRBV5-4 | CASSAGGAGSNQPQHF | TGTGCCAGCAGCGCGGGGGGGGCAGGGAGCAATCAGCCCCAGCATTTT
TRBJ2-1 | . | TRBD2 | TRBV9 | CASSQLGLAGGRSYNEQFF | TGTGCCAGCAGCCAACTGGGACTAGCCGGGGGAAGGTCCTACAATGAGCAGTTCTTC
TRBJ2-6 | . | TRBD1 | TRBV5-4 | CASSLDQGAGANVLTF | TGTGCCAGCAGCTTGGATCAGGGGGCTGGGGCCAACGTCCTGACTTTC
TRBJ1-4 | . | . | TRBV5-1 | CASGPGGGRDEKLFF | TGCGCCAGCGGCCCTGGTGGGGGCCGTGATGAAAAACTGTTTTTT
TRBJ1-6 | . | TRBD1 | TRBV9 | CASSLTGGDSPLHF | TGTGCCAGCAGCTTGACAGGGGGAGACTCACCCCTCCACTTT
TRBJ1-5 | once | . | TRBV5-4 | CASSPGTSSNQPQHF | TGTGCCAGCAGCCCCGGGACATCTAGCAATCAGCCCCAGCATTTT
TRBJ2-7 | . | . | TRBV4-1 | CATSREGPTPYEQYF | TGCGCCACCTCCAGAGAGGGTCCCACCCCCTACGAGCAGTACTTC
TRBJ2-1 | . | . | TRBV7-2 | CASSRSGPHNEQFF | TGTGCCAGCAGCCGGTCAGGGCCCCACAATGAGCAGTTCTTC
TRBJ2-7 | . | . | TRBV5-6 | CASSLNLQGPYEQYF | TGTGCCAGCAGCTTGAATTTACAGGGACCCTACGAGCAGTACTTC
TRBJ1-2 | . | TRBD1 | TRBV6-5 | CASSDRGWIYGYTF | TGTGCCAGCAGTGACAGGGGTTGGATCTATGGCTACACCTTC
TRBJ2-2 | . | . | TRBV6-5 | CASRPLPQVTGELFF | TGTGCCAGCAGGCCTCTCCCACAGGTCACCGGGGAGCTGTTTTTT
TRBJ2-3 | . | . | TRBV5-5 | CASSSLFGRDVTDTQYF | TGTGCCAGCAGTTCCCTTTTCGGCAGGGACGTCACAGATACGCAGTATTTT
TRBJ2-1 | . | TRBD2 | TRBV4-3 | CASSPVPGTSGFYEQFF | TGCGCCAGCAGCCCCGTCCCCGGGACTAGCGGGTTCTATGAGCAGTTCTTC
TRBJ2-1 | . | . | TRBV6-4 | CASSDSMASGDEQFF | TGTGCCAGCAGTGACTCGATGGCCAGTGGGGATGAGCAGTTCTTC
TRBJ2-3 | once | TRBD1 | TRBV27 | CASSYRGPGGTDTQYF | TGTGCCAGCAGTTACAGGGGGCCTGGAGGCACAGATACGCAGTATTTT
TRBJ2-2 | . | TRBD1 | TRBV11-2 | CASTDGISRTGATGELFF | TGTGCCAGCACCGACGGAATAAGCCGGACAGGGGCCACCGGGGAGCTGTTTTTT
TRBJ2-5 | . | TRBD2 | TRBV6-5 | CAGGRETQYF | TGTGCCGGCGGGAGGGAGACCCAGTACTTC
TRBJ1-1 | . | TRBD1 | TRBV27 | CARRGPNTEAFF | TGTGCCAGGAGGGGGCCGAACACTGAAGCTTTCTTT
TRBJ2-1 | . | . | TRBV28 | CASSYGTQSEFF | TGTGCCAGCAGTTATGGGACACAGTCTGAGTTCTTC
TRBJ2-3 | . | TRBD1 | TRBV2 | CASSKQQGRTDTQYF | TGTGCCAGCAGTAAACAACAGGGGCGGACAGATACGCAGTATTTT
TRBJ2-7 | . | . | TRBV30 | CAWRAIYEQYF | TGTGCCTGGCGAGCTATCTACGAGCAGTACTTC
TRBJ1-1 | . | . | TRBV5-1 | CASSLLPGDTEAFF | TGCGCCAGCAGCCTACTGCCCGGGGACACAGAAGCTTTCTTT
TRBJ2-7 | . | . | TRBV15 | CATSRGRGSSYEQYF | TGTGCCACCAGCAGAGGGAGAGGAAGCTCCTACGAGCAGTACTTC
TRBJ1-1 | once | . | TRBV2 | CASKGREGTEAFF | TGTGCCAGCAAGGGTCGGGAAGGCACTGAAGCTTTCTTT
TRBJ1-1 | . | TRBD1 | TRBV27 | CASSLGQGGTEAFF | TGTGCCAGCAGCCTTGGACAGGGGGGCACTGAAGCTTTCTTT
TRBJ2-2 | . | TRBD1 | TRBV5-6 | CASSRDRGRDTGELFF | TGTGCCAGCAGCAGGGACAGGGGGCGAGACACCGGGGAGCTGTTTTTT
TRBJ2-7 | . | . | TRBV5-4 | CASKIDQVGYEQYF | TGTGCCAGCAAAATTGACCAGGTCGGCTACGAGCAGTACTTC
TRBJ1-5 | . | . | TRBV30 | CAWSGSLRNQPQHF | TGTGCCTGGAGTGGCTCGCTCCGCAATCAGCCCCAGCATTTT
TRBJ2-5 | . | . | TRBV19 | CASSIEPFRETQYF | TGTGCCAGTAGTATAGAGCCGTTCCGGGAGACCCAGTACTTC